Below, 3 T cell receptor beta chains from the same sample are listed, as sequenced in a study of blood T cell repertoires in COVID-19 (dated by TCRdb to about 2020). Library generation was performed with the immunoSEQ multiplex PCR assay. TCRdb took this table from immuneACCESS and kept in-frame rearrangements with V and J called. Such tables lack part of the clones; where checked against another copy, unresolved V genes explain under half of the gap, and the rest is unexplained. The table for this sample lists about 82,000 clones; around 82% of them were counted only once. The ten biggest clones cover 15% to 20% of the sample. The sequencing sample was made of peripheral blood. The receptors here all came from a woman aged 55-69 years with acute or convalescent COVID-19.

The rearrangement links TRBV6-5 to TRBJ2-7; 9 nucleotides align to TRBD1. CDR3 length: 15 residues. Unmatched junction bases numbered 11, after V lost 4 bases and J lost 7 bases. Per germline, CDR1 MNHEY and CDR2 SVGAGI. CDR3 nucleotides: TGTGCCAGCAGTTTGGGACAGGGCCCCACCGGGGAGCAGTACTTC. Translation gives CASSLGQGPTGEQYF.

This rearrangement joins TRBV2 to TRBJ2-3; D ambiguous. The CDR3 is 11 residues long. Germline V gene data show CDR1 as SNHLY and CDR2 as FYNNEI. Trimming left V 10 bases short and J 6 bases short, with 11 bases between. The CDR3 bases are TGTGCCAATTCCCTCGGGGATACGCAGTATTTT. Its protein product is CANSLGDTQYF.

CDR3 DNA: TGTGCCAGCAGCTTAGAGGGCGGGGGGAGCTCCTACAATGAGCAGTTCTTC. Its translation: CASSLEGGGSSYNEQFF. The chain is built from TRBV11-3 and TRBJ2-1; 8 bases are a match to TRBD2. The CDR3 is 17 residues long. The V segment lost 0 bases and the J segment 0 bases; nucleotides outside the gene matches: 4. Germline values: CDR1 SGHNT, CDR2 YENEEA.